This T cell receptor beta chain was sequenced for a study of T cells after yellow fever vaccination. By 5'RACE template switching, TCR cDNA was produced, with a universal primer site and UMIs added in the process. TCRdb re-called the 5' RACE reads through MiXCR, storing one row per CDR3 protein. Of about 57,000 distinct CDR3 sequences listed, 7.4% are singletons. This clonotype was detected only once. What it recognizes is unknown. This may be a read error: a much more frequent sequence differs by one nucleotide. Germline V CDR1 and CDR2: MNHEY, SMNVEV (reference sequence). This CDR3 region has 16 residues. Regarding the study as a whole: Only a small proportion of the clonotypes turned up in both the CD4 and the CD8 compartments, likely arising from convergent recombination. In post-booster samples, most primary-vaccination clones reappeared (about 96% CD4, approximately 91% CD8). Weaker, the secondary response had a peak occurring faster, on day 5 versus 15.

The material sequenced was CD8+ T cells sorted from PBMCs, taken 15 days after the yellow fever booster vaccination. The gene calls are TRBV27 and TRBJ2-7, with D perhaps TRBD2 (6 bases). This sequence was found in a young man who received the YFV17D yellow fever vaccine. As DNA, the CDR3 is TGTGCCGGCAGTTCCCTCGGGGACGCGGGGTCCTACGAGCAGTACTTC. It is translated as CAGSSLGDAGSYEQYF.